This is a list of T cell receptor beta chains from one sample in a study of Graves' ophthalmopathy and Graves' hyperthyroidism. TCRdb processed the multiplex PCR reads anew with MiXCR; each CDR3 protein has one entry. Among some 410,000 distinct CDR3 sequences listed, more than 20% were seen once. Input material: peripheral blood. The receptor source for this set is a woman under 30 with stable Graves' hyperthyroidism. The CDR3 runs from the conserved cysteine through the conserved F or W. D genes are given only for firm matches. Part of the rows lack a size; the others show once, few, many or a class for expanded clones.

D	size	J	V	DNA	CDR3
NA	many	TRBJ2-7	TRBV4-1	TGCGCCAGCAGCCAAGAACCCAGGGGGGGATACGAGCAGTACTTC	CASSQEPRGGYEQYF
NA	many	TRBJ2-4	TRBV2	TGTGCCAGCAGTGAAAGTCAGGATCGGGGAGACATTAAGTACTTC	CASSESQDRGDIKYF
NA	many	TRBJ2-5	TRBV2	TGTGCCAGCAGTGGGCAAGAGACCCAGTACTTC	CASSGQETQYF
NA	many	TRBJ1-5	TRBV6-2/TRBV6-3	TGTGCCAGCAGTGCAGATAAGCAGCCCCAGCATTTT	CASSADKQPQHF
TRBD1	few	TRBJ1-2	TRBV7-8	TGTGCCAGCAGCCAATCCACAGGGGTTGTTGGTGGCTACACCTTC	CASSQSTGVVGGYTF
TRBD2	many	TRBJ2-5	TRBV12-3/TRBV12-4	TGTGCCAGCACCTCTTCTAGCGGGAGGGATAAGACCCAGTACTTC	CASTSSSGRDKTQYF
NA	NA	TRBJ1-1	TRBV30	TGTGCCTGGGAAACTTTCTTCTCCACTGAAGCTTTCTTT	CAWETFFSTEAFF
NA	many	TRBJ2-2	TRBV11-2	TGTGCCAGCAGCCCTGGACTACCGAACACCGGGGAGCTGTTTTTT	CASSPGLPNTGELFF
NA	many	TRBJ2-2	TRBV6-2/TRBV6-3	TGTGCCAGCAGTTACCACCAAACTCACACCGGGGAGCTGTTTTTT	CASSYHQTHTGELFF
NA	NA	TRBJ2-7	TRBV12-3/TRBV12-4	TGTGCCAGCAGTTGGAGTTCGGGCAACCCCTACGAGCAGTACTTC	CASSWSSGNPYEQYF
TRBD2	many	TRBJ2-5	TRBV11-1	TGTGCCAGCAGACTCAACTGGACTAGCGGACCCCAAGAGACCCAGTACTTC	CASRLNWTSGPQETQYF
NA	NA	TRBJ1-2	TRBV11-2	TGTGCCAGCAGCTTAGAAACCGACAGGTCGATTGGCTACACCTTC	CASSLETDRSIGYTF
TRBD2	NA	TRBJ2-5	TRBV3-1	TGTGCCACCGCTAGCGGCGGAGAGACCCAGTACTTC	CATASGGETQYF
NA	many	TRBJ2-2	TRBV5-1	TGCGCCATCCAGAGGCCCGAAAACACCGGGGAGCTGTTTTTT	CAIQRPENTGELFF
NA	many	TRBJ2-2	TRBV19	TGTGCCAGTAGGATCGGGGGTTCCGGGGAGCTGTTTTTT	CASRIGGSGELFF
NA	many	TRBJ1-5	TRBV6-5	TGTGCCAGCAGCAGGACAGGCAATCAGCCCCAGCATTTT	CASSRTGNQPQHF
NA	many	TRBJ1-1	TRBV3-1	TGTGCCAGCAGCCAAGGGAGGCAGACTGAAGCTTTCTTT	CASSQGRQTEAFF
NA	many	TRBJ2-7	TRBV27	TGTGCCAGCAGTTTATCGACGGGAGAACTACTCTACGAGCAGTACTTC	CASSLSTGELLYEQYF
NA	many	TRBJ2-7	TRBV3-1	TGTGCCAGCAGCCAAGAATCCTACGAGCAGTACTTC	CASSQESYEQYF
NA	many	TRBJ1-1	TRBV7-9	TGTGCCAGCAGCTTAAGACACTTCAACACTGAAGCTTTCTTT	CASSLRHFNTEAFF
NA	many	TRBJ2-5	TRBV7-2	TGTGCCAGCAGCTTAGCGTGGCTAGCAGAACAAGAGACCCAGTACTTC	CASSLAWLAEQETQYF
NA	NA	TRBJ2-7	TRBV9	TGTGCCAGCAGCGCTGCAACAGGGTCCTACGAGCAGTACTTC	CASSAATGSYEQYF